The rows below give T cell receptor beta chains drawn from one sample of a study of blood T cell repertoires in COVID-19. TCRdb's copy holds only in-frame clones and misses some; the assay was immunoSEQ multiplex PCR. Of 35,000 to 50,000 clones listed, roughly nine tenths were seen once; the top ten hold about 4.3%. Sequencing used peripheral blood. The receptor set was obtained from a man aged 55 to 70 with acute or convalescent COVID-19. CDR3s include the opening cysteine and the closing phenylalanine or tryptophan. The D gene is left open where the match is weak. Only part of the rows carry a size: once, few, many, or a class if the clone is expanded.

V gene	J gene	D gene	clone size	CDR3 protein	CDR3 DNA
TRBV27	TRBJ1-4	.	.	CASSLKGLSNEKLFF	TGTGCCAGCAGTTTAAAGGGACTGAGTAATGAAAAACTGTTTTTT
TRBV18	TRBJ1-3	TRBD1	.	CASSLYRDRVIGNTIYF	TGTGCCAGCTCACTCTACCGGGACAGAGTGATTGGAAACACCATATATTTT
TRBV5-8	TRBJ1-1	.	.	CASSYGQLNTEAFF	TGTGCCAGCAGCTATGGACAGTTGAACACTGAAGCTTTCTTT
TRBV5-1	TRBJ1-2	TRBD1	.	CASSLATGGNYGYTF	TGCGCCAGCAGCTTGGCAACAGGGGGTAACTATGGCTACACCTTC
TRBV5-6	TRBJ2-7	TRBD1	.	CASSFEGGPPLFYEQYF	TGTGCCAGCAGCTTTGAAGGGGGCCCCCCCCTTTTCTACGAGCAGTACTTC
TRBV30	TRBJ1-6	.	.	CAWLWGVGDPPPRGSPLHF	TGTGCCTGGCTCTGGGGAGTGGGGGACCCTCCGCCGCGGGGTTCACCCCTCCACTTT
TRBV30	TRBJ1-1	TRBD1	.	CAWSVTGGTEAFF	TGTGCCTGGAGTGTCACAGGGGGCACTGAAGCTTTCTTT
TRBV9	TRBJ2-2	.	.	CASSVNIKTSPNTGELFF	TGTGCCAGCAGCGTCAATATAAAGACTAGTCCGAACACCGGGGAGCTGTTTTTT
TRBV9	TRBJ2-2	.	.	CASSPHPGGTRGGGELFF	TGTGCCAGCAGCCCTCACCCAGGAGGTACGCGTGGAGGTGGGGAGCTGTTTTTT
TRBV25-1	TRBJ1-2	.	.	CASSEAGIRSPIGYGYTF	TGTGCCAGCAGTGAAGCGGGCATCCGATCGCCGATAGGCTATGGCTACACCTTC
TRBV27	TRBJ2-2	.	.	CASRLLDTGELFF	TGTGCCAGCCGTCTCCTCGACACCGGGGAGCTGTTTTTT
TRBV30	TRBJ1-2	.	.	CAWTIGGDYTF	TGTGCCTGGACCATTGGGGGCGACTACACCTTC
TRBV18	TRBJ2-2	TRBD1	.	CASSPQGAGTGELFF	TGTGCCAGCTCACCACAGGGGGCCGGCACCGGGGAGCTGTTTTTT
TRBV5-6	TRBJ1-4	.	once	CASSPKGDPREKLFF	TGTGCCAGCAGCCCGAAGGGGGATCCGAGGGAAAAACTGTTTTTT
TRBV5-1	TRBJ2-7	TRBD1	once	CASSSAGTGKYEQYF	TGCGCCAGCAGCTCAGCCGGGACAGGGAAATACGAGCAGTACTTC
TRBV7-9	TRBJ1-3	.	.	CASRPTQGSGNTIYF	TGTGCCAGCAGACCTACACAGGGATCTGGAAACACCATATATTTT
TRBV11-2	TRBJ1-1	TRBD1	.	CASSLQGALGTEAFF	TGTGCCAGCAGCCTACAGGGGGCCCTGGGAACTGAAGCTTTCTTT
TRBV10-3	TRBJ2-1	.	once	CAIRDLRSYNEQFF	TGTGCCATCAGAGACTTGCGATCCTACAATGAGCAGTTCTTC
TRBV9	TRBJ2-3	.	.	CASSVGRGTSTDTQYF	TGTGCCAGCAGCGTTGGGCGGGGCACCAGCACAGATACGCAGTATTTT
TRBV10-1	TRBJ2-3	TRBD2	.	CASSETKRGADTQYF	TGCGCCAGCAGTGAAACTAAGCGGGGGGCAGATACGCAGTATTTT
TRBV27	TRBJ1-5	.	.	CASKGGDNQPQHF	TGTGCCAGCAAAGGAGGGGATAATCAGCCCCAGCATTTT
TRBV11-2	TRBJ1-2	.	.	CASSLVYGGEIPSYTF	TGTGCCAGCAGCTTAGTTTACGGGGGTGAGATTCCGAGCTACACCTTC